This TCR beta chain was sequenced for a study of blood T cells in healthy people across ages. The second PCR ran roughly 6 to 11 cycles with a sample-barcoded 5' primer and J-beta primers. Using its own MiXCR run on the 5' RACE reads, TCRdb lists one record per CDR3 protein. The sample has some 1.6 million distinct CDR3 sequences; about 31% are singletons. Trimming left V 4 bases short and J 1 base short, with 11 bases between. This CDR3 has 15 residues. Per germline, CDR1 MNHEY and CDR2 SVGAGI. The sequence derives from a woman aged 30 to 39 in good health. V and J are TRBV6-5 and TRBJ1-3; D gene ambiguous. Sequences were obtained from blood. CDR3 amino acids: CASSSRGGSGNTIYF. The CDR3 region has the DNA TGTGCCAGCAGTTCGCGGGGAGGGTCTGGAAACACCATATATTTT.